Shown below are 5 T cell receptor beta chains from a single sample sequenced in a study of cytomegalovirus exposure and HLA in healthy donors. The PCR contained 60 Vbeta and 13 Jbeta primers. The data were produced by immunoSEQ multiplex PCR, yet TCRdb's version contains in-frame clones alone and is incomplete. The data hold roughly 100,000 clones, with approximately 74% observed a single time. Sequencing was performed on PBMCs. These receptor sequences come from a woman between 40 and 55 years old in good health and CMV-seronegative.

The chain couples TRBV12-1 to TRBJ2-5; TRBD1 is the table's D call, not checked against the DNA. TRBV12-1 is flagged as a pseudogene. The CDR3 is 16 amino acids. In DNA, the CDR3 is TGTGCCAGCAGCTTTGTGGACAGGGGATACCAAGAGACCCAGTACTTC. Residues: CASSFVDRGYQETQYF.

V usage is TRBV11-3 and J usage is TRBJ2-3, with D maybe TRBD1 (6 bases). This CDR3 is 14 amino acids long. V was trimmed by 2 bases and J by 5 bases, leaving 11 bases between them. Germline V gene sequence: CDR1 SGHNT, CDR2 YENEEA. CDR3: CASSLFSGEDTQYF. The CDR3 nucleotides are TGTGCCAGCAGCTTATTTTCAGGGGAAGATACGCAGTATTTT.

The V gene is TRBV6-5, the J gene TRBJ2-7; 9 nucleotides align to TRBD1. This CDR3 is built from 14 residues. Germline values: CDR1 MNHEY, CDR2 SVGAGI. V lost 4 bases, J lost 5 bases, and 6 bases stayed unmatched. Here the CDR3 DNA reads TGTGCCAGCAGTTTAGGACAGGGGAGAAACGAGCAGTACTTC. Translation: CASSLGQGRNEQYF.

This clone was counted only a few times. J is TRBJ2-1 and V is TRBV6-5, with D uncertain. The CDR3 is 16 amino acids. Trimming stripped 4 bases from V and 6 bases from J, with 19 bases between. The V gene's germline CDR1 is MNHEY and CDR2 SVGAGI. The CDR3 bases are TGTGCCAGCAGTTCGCGCCCCCCGCCTCCATTCAATGAGCAGTTCTTC. Translation gives CASSSRPPPPFNEQFF.

This rearrangement joins TRBV19 to TRBJ2-5; the match to TRBD1 covers 7 bases. The J call could be wrong; TRBJ2-7 is a better fit for the DNA end. Germline assignment: CDR1 LNHDA and CDR2 SQIVND (reference sequence). This CDR3 contains 12 residues. DNA for the CDR3: TGTGCCAGTAGAGGGGGCCCCTACGAGCAGTACTTC. It encodes CASRGGPYEQYF.